This entry describes one TCR beta chain. The same CDR3 arises from other DNA sequences in this sample as well. This record comes from a study of blood T cell repertoires in COVID-19. The wider study: Italy, Spain and the United States were the sources of the convalescent and acute COVID-19 samples. Sources were T cells, B-cell-depleted T cells, or PBMCs; the material itself was cDNA or gDNA.

Under the authors' procedure: Reference gene primer amplification yielded estimated nucleated cell counts. Sequenced by immunoSEQ multiplex PCR; TCRdb stores in-frame clones only, minus some. That table supplies the V and J calls and clone size; D and trimming were determined from the DNA. Among 130,000 to 150,000 clones, more than 75% were seen once, and the ten largest hold roughly 4.3%. Looked up from germline, CDR1 is SGHRS and CDR2 is YFSETQ. The V end lost 4 bases, the J end lost 3 bases, and 14 bases lay between the germline ends. This CDR3 is built from 14 residues. The receptor comes from a man in his sixties with acute or convalescent COVID-19. The V and J genes are TRBV5-1 and TRBJ2-7; the D gene is possibly TRBD1 (7 bases). Material: peripheral blood. CDR3 in DNA: TGCGCCAGCAGCCCTAGACAGGGAGGCTACGAGCAGTACTTC. Amino acid sequence: CASSPRQGGYEQYF. Using reference TRBV5-1 and TRBJ2-7 for the parts outside the CDR3, the full variable domain is KAGVTQTPRYLIKTRGQQVTLSCSPISGHRSVSWYQQTPGQGLQFLFEYFSETQRNKGNFPGRFSGRQFSNSRSEMNVSTLELGDSALYLCASSPRQGGYEQYFGPGTRLTVT.